This T cell receptor (beta chain) is drawn from a study of beta chain features in type 1 diabetes. Study-level findings and limits: In every one of the four CD4+ subsets, TCRB CDR3s were moderately but significantly shorter in Type 1 diabetes patients.

Note on this clone: Antigen: not known.

As every portion of the isolated RNA was reverse transcribed, the sequencing read expressed TCRB transcripts. Libraries were prepared by immunoSEQ multiplex PCR; TCRdb keeps only in-frame clonotypes and omits some of them. The sample holds around 180,000 clones, less than 10% seen once. The length of the CDR3 is 13 residues. CDR1 is SGHTA, CDR2 FQGNSA, per germline. Germline trimming cut 1 base from V and 5 bases from J; bases unmatched to any gene: 0. This rearrangement joins TRBV7-2 to TRBJ2-5, with 8 positions matching TRBD2. Sequencing used central memory CD4+ T cells from blood. This sequence was found in a young man with type 1 diabetes. The DNA for the CDR3 is TGTGCCAGCAGCTTAGGCGGGAGGGAGACCCAGTACTTC. Protein sequence: CASSLGGRETQYF.